This T cell receptor (beta chain) was found in a study of T cells of healthy individuals. The germline V gene has CDR1 SGDLS and CDR2 YYNGEE. The CDR3 loop spans 13 amino acids. Trimming took off 4 bases at V and 2 bases at J, with 9 bases between the two ends. This clonotype was recorded once. TCRdb redid the calling of the 5' RACE reads with MiXCR, one entry per CDR3 protein. The sample has tens of thousands of distinct CDR3 sequences, 15% to 20% seen once. This receptor was obtained from a human donor in good health. This rearrangement joins TRBV9 to TRBJ1-1; D not certain. CDR3 DNA: TGTGCCAGCAGCACTCGGTTTAACACTGAAGCTTTCTTT. It translates to CASSTRFNTEAFF.